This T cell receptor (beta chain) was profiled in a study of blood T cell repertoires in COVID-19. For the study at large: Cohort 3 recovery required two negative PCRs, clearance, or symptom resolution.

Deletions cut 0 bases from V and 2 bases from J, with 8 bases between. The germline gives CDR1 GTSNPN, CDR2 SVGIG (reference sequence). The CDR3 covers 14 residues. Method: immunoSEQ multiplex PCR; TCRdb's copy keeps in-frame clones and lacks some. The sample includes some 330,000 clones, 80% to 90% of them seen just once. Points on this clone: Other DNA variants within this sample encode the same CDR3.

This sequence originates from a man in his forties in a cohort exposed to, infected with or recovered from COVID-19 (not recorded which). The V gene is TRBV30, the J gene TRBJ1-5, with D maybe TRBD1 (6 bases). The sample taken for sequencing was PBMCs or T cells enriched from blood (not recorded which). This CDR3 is CAWSVGARNQPQHF. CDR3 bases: TGTGCCTGGAGTGTGGGGGCACGCAATCAGCCCCAGCATTTT. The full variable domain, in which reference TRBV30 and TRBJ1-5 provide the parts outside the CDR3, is SQTIHQWPATLVQPVGSPLSLECTVEGTSNPNLYWYRQAAGRGLQLLFYSVGIGQISSEVPQNLSASRPQDRQFILSSKKLLLSDSGFYLCAWSVGARNQPQHFGDGTRLSIL.